Listed below are T cell receptor beta chains from one sample, sequenced in a study of T cells in Graves' hyperthyroidism and ophthalmopathy. TCRdb called the multiplex PCR reads again in MiXCR, with one record for every CDR3 protein. Of approximately 610,000 distinct CDR3 sequences in the sample, about 14% were seen once. Sequenced sample: blood. Receptors were obtained from a middle-aged woman with Graves' ophthalmopathy. Both conserved end residues are part of each CDR3. The D gene is left open where the match is weak. Part of the rows lack a size; the others show once, few, many or a class for expanded clones.

j_call	clone_size	d_call	v_call	cdr3_aa	cdr3_nt
TRBJ1-5	NA	NA	TRBV6-1	CASSEDPTRFWQPQHF	TGTGCCAGCAGTGAAGACCCGACAAGGTTCTGGCAGCCCCAGCATTTT
TRBJ1-1	many	NA	TRBV11-3	CASSFMGDGSEAFF	TGTGCCAGCAGCTTTATGGGGGACGGGAGTGAAGCTTTCTTT
TRBJ2-3	NA	NA	TRBV5-4	CASSLELPADTQYF	TGTGCCAGCAGCTTGGAACTCCCGGCAGATACGCAGTATTTT
TRBJ1-3	many	NA	TRBV4-2	CASSQEALSGNTIYF	TGTGCCAGCAGCCAAGAGGCCCTCTCTGGAAACACCATATATTTT
TRBJ2-5	many	NA	TRBV6-1	CASMSGLGRKTQYF	TGTGCCAGCATGAGTGGTTTAGGGAGGAAGACCCAGTACTTC
TRBJ2-3	many	NA	TRBV19	CASSIRLNTDTQYF	TGTGCCAGTAGTATACGGCTGAACACAGATACGCAGTATTTT
TRBJ2-7	many	NA	TRBV13	CASSLAFPYEQYF	TGTGCCAGCAGCTTAGCTTTCCCCTACGAGCAGTACTTC
TRBJ2-7	few	TRBD2	TRBV20-1	CSARDLDSGSWYEQYF	TGCAGTGCTAGAGATCTGGATAGCGGGAGTTGGTACGAGCAGTACTTC
TRBJ2-7	many	NA	TRBV9	CASSVDAGLGEQYF	TGTGCCAGCAGCGTAGATGCAGGGTTAGGTGAGCAGTACTTC
TRBJ1-5	few	TRBD1	TRBV29-1	CSVEDRDRGQHF	TGCAGCGTTGAAGATCGGGACAGGGGCCAGCATTTT
TRBJ2-5	many	TRBD2	TRBV9	CASSVALASGRVGETQYF	TGTGCCAGCAGCGTAGCTCTGGCTAGCGGGAGAGTAGGAGAGACCCAGTACTTC
TRBJ2-7	NA	NA	TRBV6-5	CASSYPGIERPEQYF	TGTGCCAGCAGTTACCCGGGGATCGAACGTCCCGAGCAGTACTTC
TRBJ1-1	many	NA	TRBV11-2	CASSPRAGDTEAFF	TGTGCCAGCAGCCCCCGCGCAGGGGACACTGAAGCTTTCTTT
TRBJ1-2	many	NA	TRBV6-2/TRBV6-3	CASSYSGSANYGYTF	TGTGCCAGCAGTTACTCAGGCAGCGCCAACTATGGCTACACCTTC
TRBJ2-7	many	TRBD1	TRBV28	CASSSPDRGADEQYF	TGTGCCAGCAGTTCCCCGGACAGGGGGGCGGACGAGCAGTACTTC
TRBJ1-1	many	TRBD1	TRBV28	CASNIGQGASEAFF	TGTGCCAGCAACATTGGACAGGGGGCGTCTGAAGCTTTCTTT
TRBJ2-7	many	TRBD1	TRBV12-3/TRBV12-4	CASSSTGQSYEQYF	TGTGCCAGCAGTTCTACGGGACAGTCTTACGAGCAGTACTTC
TRBJ2-3	few	NA	TRBV6-2/TRBV6-3	CASRNRVGTDTQYF	TGTGCCAGCAGAAACAGGGTCGGCACAGATACGCAGTATTTT
TRBJ1-1	many	NA	TRBV5-1	CASSRDAEAFF	TGCGCCAGCAGCAGGGACGCTGAAGCTTTCTTT
TRBJ1-1	many	NA	TRBV15	CATSRSTKTEAFF	TGCGCCACCAGCAGAAGCACGAAGACTGAAGCTTTCTTT
TRBJ1-2	many	TRBD1	TRBV28	CASSSRGLYGYTF	TGTGCCAGCAGTTCGAGGGGGCTCTATGGCTACACCTTC
TRBJ2-7	once	TRBD1	TRBV27	CASSFAGQGAYEQYF	TGTGCCAGCAGTTTCGCCGGGCAGGGGGCATACGAGCAGTACTTC
TRBJ1-2	many	NA	TRBV6-1	CASTLTGDYGYTF	TGTGCCAGCACCCTTACCGGGGACTATGGCTACACCTTC
TRBJ1-1	many	NA	TRBV12-3/TRBV12-4	CASSFSGGLMNTEAFF	TGTGCCAGCAGTTTTTCTGGGGGTTTGATGAACACTGAAGCTTTCTTT
TRBJ1-3	many	NA	TRBV28	CASGHSGNTIYF	TGTGCCAGTGGACACTCTGGAAACACCATATATTTT
TRBJ2-7	few	TRBD1	TRBV28	CASSLPILEGGQGHEQYF	TGTGCCAGCAGTTTACCTATTTTGGAGGGAGGACAGGGCCACGAGCAGTACTTC
TRBJ2-7	many	TRBD2	TRBV6-1	CASMPGTTYEGQYF	TGTGCCAGCATGCCCGGGACTACATACGAAGGGCAGTACTTC
TRBJ1-1	many	NA	TRBV5-1	CASSLDSGDTEAFF	TGCGCCAGCAGCTTGGATTCAGGGGACACTGAAGCTTTCTTT
TRBJ2-2	NA	NA	TRBV12-5	CASGPSIGELFF	TGTGCTAGTGGTCCATCAATCGGGGAGCTGTTTTTT
TRBJ2-7	many	NA	TRBV12-3/TRBV12-4	CASSRPGAYEQYF	TGTGCCAGCAGTCGGCCCGGAGCCTACGAGCAGTACTTC
TRBJ2-2	NA	TRBD2	TRBV7-6	CASSSGPGGQTGELFF	TGTGCCAGCAGCTCCGGCCCGGGAGGGCAGACCGGGGAGCTGTTTTTT
TRBJ1-1	many	NA	TRBV9	CASSVVEGVGTEAFF	TGTGCCAGCAGCGTAGTAGAGGGAGTGGGGACTGAAGCTTTCTTT